Presented here are 24 T cell receptor beta chains from one specimen sequenced in a study of T cells in localized non-small cell lung cancer. This table comes from immunoSEQ multiplex PCR, and its TCRdb copy is limited to in-frame clones, with some not included. Here the sample spans 100,000 to 150,000 clones, around 90% being singletons. Specimen: peripheral blood, collected before any cancer treatment. Receptors originate from a female donor aged 60 or older with stage I lung adenocarcinoma.

This rearrangement joins TRBV19 to TRBJ2-1; D is possibly TRBD2 (5 bases). Germline values: CDR1 LNHDA, CDR2 SQIVND (reference sequence). With 6 bases removed from V and 5 bases from J, the gap between germline ends came to 8 bases. The CDR3 consists of 12 residues. The DNA of the CDR3 is TGTGCCAGTAGAGCGGACCACAATGAGCAGTTCTTC. Amino acid sequence: CASRADHNEQFF.

In its sample, this clone was seen a few times. This chain links TRBV5-8 with TRBJ2-2; D is unclear. Germline assignment: CDR1 SGHTS and CDR2 YDEGEE. CDR3 size: 15 residues. V lost 2 bases, J lost 4 bases, and 12 bases lay in between. CDR3: CASSLSGSPTGELFF. The CDR3 nucleotides are TGTGCCAGCAGCTTATCCGGGTCGCCCACCGGGGAGCTGTTTTTT.

This chain links TRBV7-9 with TRBJ2-5; 7 bases fit TRBD2. The J call is doubtful: the DNA matches TRBJ2-7 better. In germline, CDR1 is SEHNR, CDR2 FQNEAQ (reference sequence). The length of the CDR3 is 15 residues. CDR3 coding DNA: TGTGCCAGCAGCTTTTCGTGGGAGGGAACCTACGAGCAGTACTTC. Protein: CASSFSWEGTYEQYF.

This chain joins TRBV30 and TRBJ2-1, with 11 bases fitting TRBD2. This CDR3 spans 18 amino acids. Trimming cost V 1 base and J 1 base; bases outside gene matches: 9. CDR1 is GTSNPN, CDR2 SVGIG, per germline (reference sequence). The CDR3 nucleotides are TGTGCCTGGAGTGGGGGGGCTAGCGGGAGGTCTTCCTACAATGAGCAGTTCTTC. Its translation is CAWSGGASGRSSYNEQFF.

The chain uses TRBV2 and TRBJ2-7; 7 nucleotides line up with TRBD2. The trim removed 10 bases at V and 4 bases at J, leaving 7 bases unmatched. This CDR3 contains 12 residues. Germline V CDR1 and CDR2: SNHLY, FYNNEI. This chain's CDR3 is CANSGISYEQYF. CDR3 coding DNA: TGTGCCAACAGCGGGATTAGTTACGAGCAGTACTTC.

The chain has TRBV11-2 and TRBJ2-7; TRBD2 matches at 9 bases. The CDR3 is 16 amino acids. Per germline, CDR1 SGHAT and CDR2 FQNNGV. Germline trimming cut 0 bases from V and 1 base from J; bases unmatched to any gene: 4. This CDR3 is CASSLDAGGISYEQYF. In nucleotides, the CDR3 is TGTGCCAGCAGCTTAGACGCGGGAGGGATTTCCTACGAGCAGTACTTC.

The CDR3 bases are TGTGCCAGCAGTTTACTAGGCTATGACGAAAAACTGTTTTTT. Amino acids: CASSLLGYDEKLFF. The chain links TRBV27 to TRBJ1-4; D is unresolved. The germline V gene encodes CDR1 MNHEY and CDR2 SMNVEV (reference sequence). The CDR3 has 14 amino acids. V lost 2 bases and J 8 bases, leaving 12 bases between the germline ends. Full variable domain (rest looked up from reference TRBV27 and TRBJ1-4): EAQVTQNPRYLITVTGKKLTVTCSQNMNHEYMSWYRQDPGLGLRQIYYSMNVEVTDKGDVPEGYKVSRKEKRNFPLILESPSPNQTSLYFCASSLLGYDEKLFFGSGTQLSVL.

The chain has TRBV13 and TRBJ2-7, with 11 positions matching TRBD1. Germline CDR1 and CDR2: PRHDT and FYEKMQ (reference sequence). V gave up 4 bases and J gave up 4 bases; unmatched junction bases: 9. CDR3 size: 16 residues. The CDR3 here is CASSSLGTGGLYEQYF. DNA of the CDR3: TGTGCCAGCAGCTCACTCGGGACAGGGGGGTTATACGAGCAGTACTTC.

The rearrangement joins TRBV11-2 to TRBJ2-5; 13 nucleotides match TRBD2. Germline CDR1 reads SGHAT; CDR2 reads FQNNGV. Unmatched junction bases numbered 11, after V lost 7 bases and J lost 3 bases. This CDR3 has 17 amino acids. CDR3 in amino acids: CASTDDTSGRGEETQYF. Written as DNA, the CDR3 is TGTGCCAGCACCGATGATACTAGCGGGAGGGGCGAAGAGACCCAGTACTTC.

The chain recombines TRBV6-6 with TRBJ1-1, with no clear D. Germline lookup yields CDR1 MNHNY and CDR2 SVGAGI (reference sequence). Trimming left V 2 bases short and J 3 bases short, with 10 bases between. CDR3 length: 14 residues. In DNA, the CDR3 is TGTGCCAGCAGTTACCCCGAAGTGGACACTGAAGCTTTCTTT. Its protein product is CASSYPEVDTEAFF.

The chain couples TRBV19 to TRBJ2-1; a weak D match, TRBD2 (5 bases). Trimming pared 5 bases from V and 3 bases from J, leaving 17 bases between. The germline CDR1 and CDR2 sequences are LNHDA and SQIVND (reference sequence). The CDR3 extends over 16 amino acids. CDR3 sequence reads: CASSPLEGRYYNEQFF. The CDR3 region has the DNA TGTGCCAGTAGTCCGTTAGAGGGCAGATACTACAATGAGCAGTTCTTC.

This clone was observed a single time. The rearrangement uses TRBV5-4 and TRBJ1-2; perhaps TRBD1 as D (6 bases). The CDR3 has 13 amino acids. Trimming took 1 base from V and 7 from J, leaving 11 bases between them. Germline lookup yields CDR1 SGHNT and CDR2 YYREEE (reference sequence). Written as DNA, the CDR3 is TGTGCCAGCAGCTTGATGGGGGCCCTTGGCTACACCTTC. It codes for CASSLMGALGYTF.

V usage is TRBV2 and J usage is TRBJ1-1, with a possible D match to TRBD1 (5 bases). V lost 3 bases and J 6 bases, leaving 17 bases between the germline ends. This CDR3 contains 15 residues. Germline V lookup: CDR1 SNHLY, CDR2 FYNNEI. The CDR3, as DNA: TGTGCCAGCAGTGATTTTAAAGGGGTTTTCCCTGAAGCTTTCTTT. Its translation is CASSDFKGVFPEAFF.

The CDR3 coding sequence is TGTGCCAGCAGCGAGGACAGGGGGCGCGGGCAGTACTTC. Amino acids: CASSEDRGRGQYF. The V and J genes are TRBV7-8 and TRBJ2-7; 11 positions agree with TRBD1. CDR3 length equals 13 residues. The V gene end was trimmed by 5 bases and the J gene end by 9 bases; junction bases not matched to a gene: 6. CDR1 is SGHVS, CDR2 FQNEAQ, per germline. Drawing the rest from reference TRBV7-8 and TRBJ2-7, the complete variable domain is GAGVSQSPRYKVAKRGQDVALRCDPISGHVSLFWYQQALGQGPEFLTYFQNEAQLDKSGLPSDRFFAERPEGSVSTLKIQRTQQEDSAVYLCASSEDRGRGQYFGPGTRLTVT.

The rearrangement uses TRBV6-6 and TRBJ2-1; no clear D gene. Trimming stripped 2 bases from V and 6 bases from J, with 8 bases between. Germline CDR1 reads MNHNY; CDR2 reads SVGAGI (reference sequence). The CDR3 length is 13 residues. The CDR3 loop reads CASSYPPSNEQFF. As DNA, the CDR3 is TGTGCCAGCAGTTACCCCCCTAGCAATGAGCAGTTCTTC.

This clone was counted a single time. This chain connects TRBV2 to TRBJ2-1; 7 nucleotides match TRBD1. Germline CDR1 is SNHLY and CDR2 is FYNNEI. Trimming took 6 bases from V and 4 from J; bases not matched to a gene: 6. This CDR3 has 14 residues. The CDR3 region is CASSNPGQYNEQFF. The CDR3 DNA follows: TGTGCCAGCAGCAATCCGGGACAGTACAATGAGCAGTTCTTC.

The rearrangement uses TRBV27 and TRBJ1-1; D remains ambiguous. The CDR3 is made up of 14 amino acids. From germline, CDR1 is MNHEY and CDR2 SMNVEV (reference sequence). The germline V and J ends were trimmed by 6 bases and 0 bases, with 11 bases remaining between them. The CDR3 DNA reads TGTGCCAGCAGATCCCAGGCAGTGAACACTGAAGCTTTCTTT. It is translated as CASRSQAVNTEAFF.

J is TRBJ2-1 and V is TRBV20-1; no clear D. This CDR3 region has 11 residues. Per germline, CDR1 DFQATT and CDR2 SNEGSKA (reference sequence). Trimming took 8 bases from V and 9 from J, leaving 14 bases between them. This CDR3 reads CSPEKGGEQFF. Written as DNA, the CDR3 is TGCAGTCCAGAGAAGGGCGGTGAGCAGTTCTTC.

The J gene is TRBJ2-2, the V gene TRBV28; D unclear. The ends were cut back, 7 bases at V and 2 bases at J, with 8 bases in the middle. CDR1 is MDHEN and CDR2 is SYDVKM in the germline V gene. The CDR3 spans 13 residues. The CDR3 loop is CASTRVNTGELFF. The DNA of the CDR3 is TGTGCCAGCACCCGAGTCAACACCGGGGAGCTGTTTTTT.

This clone turned up a few times. The chain employs TRBV7-9 and TRBJ2-1, with D perhaps TRBD2 (5 bases). CDR1 and CDR2 (germline): SEHNR, FQNEAQ (reference sequence). The V end was cut by 6 bases, the J end by 4 bases, with 10 bases between. The CDR3 runs to 13 residues. As DNA, the CDR3 is TGTGCCAGCAGTCCGCGGACTTACAATGAGCAGTTCTTC. Translating gives CASSPRTYNEQFF.

V is TRBV19 and J is TRBJ2-7; 10 positions match TRBD1. The CDR3 contains 14 residues. The germline V gene encodes CDR1 LNHDA and CDR2 SQIVND (reference sequence). Losses at the gene ends were 1 base for V and 3 bases for J; bases not matched to a gene: 0. CDR3 DNA: TGTGCCAGTAGTATAGGGACAGGGGGCTACGAGCAGTACTTC. Translated: CASSIGTGGYEQYF.

The rearrangement joins TRBV7-8 to TRBJ2-1; weak D call: TRBD2 (7 bases). V was shortened by 0 bases and J by 7 bases, with 13 bases between the two germline ends. This CDR3 region has 15 residues. Germline CDR1 is SGHVS and CDR2 is FQNEAQ. CDR3 sequence (DNA): TGTGCCAGCAGCTTAGCAGTGGGAGGGGGGAATGAGCAGTTCTTC. It codes for CASSLAVGGGNEQFF.

The gene calls are TRBV5-6 and TRBJ1-2; maybe TRBD1 (5 bases). CDR3 length: 12 amino acids. The ends were cut back, 6 bases at V and 11 bases at J, with 17 bases in the middle. Looked up from germline, CDR1 is SGHDT and CDR2 is YYEEEE. CDR3: CASTYSAGLYTF. Written as DNA, the CDR3 is TGTGCCAGCACCTATTCGGCAGGGCTTTACACCTTC.

The rearrangement joins TRBV21-1 to TRBJ2-3; the D call of TRBD1 is as the table states it, not checked on the DNA. TRBV21-1 is annotated as a pseudogene. The CDR3 is 17 amino acids. The CDR3 DNA reads TGTGCCAGCAGCAAAGCCACTCAGGGGGTAAGGACAGATACGCAGTATTTT. Its translation: CASSKATQGVRTDTQYF.